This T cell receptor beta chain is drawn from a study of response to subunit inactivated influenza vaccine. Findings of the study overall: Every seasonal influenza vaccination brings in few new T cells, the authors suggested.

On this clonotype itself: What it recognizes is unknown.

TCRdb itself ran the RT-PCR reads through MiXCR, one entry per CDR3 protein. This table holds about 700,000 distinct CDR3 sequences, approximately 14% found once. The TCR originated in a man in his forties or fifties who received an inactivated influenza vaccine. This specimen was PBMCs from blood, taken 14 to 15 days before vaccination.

The CDR3 loop reads CASSVDDTGELFF. CDR3 coding DNA: TGTGCCAGCAGCGTAGACGACACCGGGGAGCTGTTTTTT. V is TRBV9 and J is TRBJ2-2; D gene ambiguous. CDR1 and CDR2 from the germline V gene are SGDLS and YYNGEE. The V end lost 0 bases, the J end lost 3 bases, and 3 bases lay between the germline ends. This CDR3 region has 13 residues.